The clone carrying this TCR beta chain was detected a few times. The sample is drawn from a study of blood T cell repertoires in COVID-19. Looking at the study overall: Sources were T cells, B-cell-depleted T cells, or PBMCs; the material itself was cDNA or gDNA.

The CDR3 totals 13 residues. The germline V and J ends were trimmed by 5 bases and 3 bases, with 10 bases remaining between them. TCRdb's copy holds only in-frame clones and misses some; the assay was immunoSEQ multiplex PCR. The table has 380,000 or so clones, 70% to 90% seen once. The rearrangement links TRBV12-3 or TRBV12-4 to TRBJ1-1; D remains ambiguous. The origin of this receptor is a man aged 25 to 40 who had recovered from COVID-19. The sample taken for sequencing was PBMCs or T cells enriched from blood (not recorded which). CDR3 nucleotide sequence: TGTGCCAGCAGTCCTTACAGCTACACTGAAGCTTTCTTT. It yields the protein CASSPYSYTEAFF.